The rows below give T cell receptor beta chains drawn from one sample of a study of cytomegalovirus exposure and HLA in healthy donors. Sequencing used immunoSEQ multiplex PCR; TCRdb keeps in-frame clones, though not all of them. There are some 64,000 clones in the sample, with around 1.6% held by the top ten. What was sequenced was PBMCs. These receptors all stem from a woman aged 25 to 45 in good health and CMV-seronegative. Each CDR3 is given with its conserved first and last residue. The D gene is left open where the match is weak.

v_gene,j_gene,d_gene,CDR3aa,CDR3nt
TRBV18,TRBJ1-1,NA,CASSTARQTEAFF,TGTGCCAGCTCAACAGCAAGACAAACTGAAGCTTTCTTT
TRBV6-5,TRBJ2-3,NA,CASSYSSGDGPDTQYF,TGTGCCAGCAGTTACTCATCGGGTGATGGCCCAGATACGCAGTATTTT
TRBV5-6,TRBJ2-7,TRBD1,CASSLGDRRDEQYF,TGTGCCAGCAGCTTGGGGGACAGGCGCGACGAGCAGTACTTC
TRBV28,TRBJ2-5,TRBD2,CASTPFSGRRPDRAETQYF,TGTGCCAGCACCCCGTTTAGCGGGAGGCGCCCGGATAGGGCAGAGACCCAGTACTTC
TRBV5-6,TRBJ2-7,TRBD2,CASSGEAAGFYEQYF,TGTGCCAGCAGCGGGGAGGCAGCGGGGTTCTACGAGCAGTACTTC
TRBV30,TRBJ2-1,NA,CAWSVNGLLGGDEQFF,TGTGCCTGGAGTGTTAACGGACTACTGGGTGGGGATGAGCAGTTCTTC
TRBV29-1,TRBJ2-7,TRBD2,CSVEGVRETIYEQYF,TGCAGCGTTGAAGGTGTGCGGGAGACCATCTACGAGCAGTACTTC
TRBV4-3,TRBJ2-3,TRBD2,CASSQDFGGAMSVIDTQYF,TGCGCCAGCAGCCAAGATTTCGGGGGGGCCATGAGCGTCATAGATACGCAGTATTTT
TRBV4-1,TRBJ1-2,NA,CASSQESMRGPGGYTF,TGCGCCAGCAGCCAAGAGAGTATGCGGGGGCCGGGCGGCTACACCTTC
TRBV7-6,TRBJ1-4,NA,CASSRGGPRMFF,TGTGCCAGCAGCCGGGGGGGTCCACGGATGTTTTTT
TRBV28,TRBJ1-5,NA,CASSFPLGGGAVYQPQHF,TGTGCCAGCAGTTTTCCCCTGGGGGGGGGTGCGGTTTATCAGCCCCAGCATTTT
TRBV6-4,TRBJ2-3,TRBD2,CASSAASGGAADTQYF,TGTGCCAGCAGTGCCGCTAGCGGGGGGGCTGCAGATACGCAGTATTTT
TRBV27,TRBJ1-1,NA,CASSPGNMNTEAFF,TGTGCCAGCAGTCCAGGGAACATGAACACTGAAGCTTTCTTT
TRBV28,TRBJ2-7,TRBD2,CASSLRGLAYEQYF,TGTGCCAGCAGTTTAAGAGGACTAGCCTACGAGCAGTACTTC
TRBV29-1,TRBJ2-7,TRBD2,CSVAGTSGSYEQYF,TGCAGCGTTGCCGGGACTAGCGGGAGCTACGAGCAGTACTTC
TRBV4-2,TRBJ1-4,TRBD1,CASNTGTELNEKLFF,TGTGCCAGCAACACCGGGACAGAACTCAATGAAAAACTGTTTTTT
TRBV5-6,TRBJ1-1,NA,CASRQPGITEAFF,TGTGCCAGCAGACAGCCAGGGATCACTGAAGCTTTCTTT
TRBV4-1,TRBJ2-3,TRBD2,CASSHPRGAGGPEDTQYF,TGCGCCAGCAGCCACCCCCGGGGGGCGGGAGGGCCGGAAGATACGCAGTATTTT
TRBV5-1,TRBJ1-2,TRBD1,CASSLTPPGGSNYGYTF,TGCGCCAGCAGCTTGACCCCGCCAGGGGGGTCTAACTATGGCTACACCTTC
TRBV7-2,TRBJ2-2,TRBD1,CASSLGTGGAGELFF,TGTGCCAGCAGCCTTGGGACAGGGGGCGCCGGGGAGCTGTTTTTT
TRBV19,TRBJ2-7,TRBD1,CASRSDRGKSYEQYF,TGTGCCAGTAGATCAGACAGGGGGAAGTCCTACGAGCAGTACTTC
TRBV28,TRBJ2-7,NA,CASIRNHPYEQYF,TGTGCCAGCATCAGGAATCATCCTTACGAGCAGTACTTC
TRBV29-1,TRBJ2-1,TRBD2,CSVPGTSVVNEQFF,TGCAGCGTTCCCGGGACTAGCGTAGTCAATGAGCAGTTCTTC
TRBV28,TRBJ2-3,NA,CASSDGGATDTQYF,TGTGCCAGCAGCGACGGGGGAGCCACAGATACGCAGTATTTT
TRBV10-3,TRBJ2-5,NA,CAISRDIRETQYF,TGTGCCATCAGCCGGGACATACGAGAGACCCAGTACTTC
TRBV27,TRBJ2-5,NA,CASSLPGLAVGETQYF,TGTGCCAGCAGTCTACCGGGCCTAGCTGTAGGAGAGACCCAGTACTTC
TRBV4-1,TRBJ2-7,NA,CASSQGQESYEQYF,TGCGCCAGCAGCCAAGGACAGGAGTCCTACGAGCAGTACTTC
TRBV30,TRBJ2-7,NA,CAWSPQGRPYEQYF,TGTGCCTGGAGTCCACAGGGGAGGCCCTACGAGCAGTACTTC
TRBV4-2,TRBJ1-1,TRBD1,CASSQDPNPDRGPPGFF,TGTGCCAGCAGCCAAGATCCCAATCCCGACAGGGGCCCTCCTGGTTTCTTT
TRBV6-1,TRBJ2-3,TRBD2,CASSEEIAGGTDTQYF,TGTGCCAGCAGTGAAGAGATAGCGGGGGGCACAGATACGCAGTATTTT
TRBV19,TRBJ1-2,NA,CASSSGSPYGYTF,TGTGCCAGTAGCTCAGGGTCCCCCTATGGCTACACCTTC
TRBV4-1,TRBJ2-5,NA,CASSQVKGTLQETQYF,TGCGCCAGCAGCCAAGTCAAGGGGACACTACAAGAGACCCAGTACTTC
TRBV4-3,TRBJ2-5,TRBD1,CASSQRGKGALETQYF,TGCGCCAGCAGCCAAAGGGGGAAGGGGGCTCTCGAGACCCAGTACTTC
TRBV29-1,TRBJ2-7,TRBD2,CSVNILAGGNEQYF,TGCAGCGTCAACATACTAGCGGGGGGGAACGAGCAGTACTTC
TRBV18,TRBJ1-1,TRBD1,CASSRNRDRDTEAFF,TGTGCCAGCTCACGTAACCGGGACAGGGACACTGAAGCTTTCTTT
TRBV18,TRBJ2-1,TRBD2,CASTGLAAYNEQFF,TGTGCCAGCACCGGACTAGCGGCCTACAATGAGCAGTTCTTC
TRBV18,TRBJ2-5,TRBD1,CASSPQEGAVTQYF,TGTGCCAGCTCACCCCAAGAGGGGGCTGTGACCCAGTACTTC
TRBV7-3,TRBJ2-5,NA,CASSLAGNQETQYF,TGTGCCAGCAGCTTAGCGGGTAACCAAGAGACCCAGTACTTC
TRBV11-2,TRBJ2-7,TRBD2,CASSLGLADGEQYF,TGTGCCAGCAGCCTCGGACTAGCGGACGGCGAGCAGTACTTC
TRBV5-1,TRBJ2-7,NA,CASSLGVLSYEQYF,TGCGCCAGCAGCTTGGGCGTCCTCTCCTACGAGCAGTACTTC
TRBV4-2,TRBJ1-1,NA,CASSHIRGMNTEDFF,TGTGCCAGCAGCCACATCAGGGGCATGAACACTGAAGATTTCTTT
TRBV20-1,TRBJ1-2,NA,CSPLGGYGYTF,TGCAGTCCGTTGGGGGGATATGGCTACACCTTC
TRBV6-6,TRBJ2-1,TRBD2,CASTLGGGRYNEQFF,TGTGCCAGCACCCTCGGGGGGGGGCGGTACAATGAGCAGTTCTTC
TRBV30,TRBJ2-6,TRBD1,CACYDRAGANVLTF,TGTGCCTGCTACGACAGGGCTGGGGCCAACGTCCTGACTTTC
TRBV2,TRBJ2-7,NA,CASRVGAYEQYF,TGTGCCAGCAGAGTAGGAGCATACGAGCAGTACTTC
TRBV9,TRBJ2-7,TRBD2,CASSGGLAGYEQYF,TGTGCCAGCAGTGGTGGACTAGCGGGCTACGAGCAGTACTTC
TRBV9,TRBJ2-3,TRBD2,CASSVEGSGGFTDTQYF,TGTGCCAGCAGCGTAGAGGGGAGCGGGGGGTTCACAGATACGCAGTATTTT
TRBV30,TRBJ2-7,NA,CAWSTVYEQYF,TGTGCCTGGTCAACGGTCTACGAGCAGTACTTC
TRBV29-1,TRBJ2-2,TRBD1,CSPTGGGPNTGELFF,TGCAGCCCGACAGGGGGGGGCCCGAACACCGGGGAGCTGTTTTTT
TRBV7-9,TRBJ1-5,NA,CASSHNTNQPQHF,TGTGCCAGCAGTCACAACACCAATCAGCCCCAGCATTTT
TRBV4-1,TRBJ1-2,NA,CASSHLLTTNYGYTF,TGCGCCAGCAGCCACCTATTGACAACAAACTATGGCTACACCTTC
TRBV7-9,TRBJ2-5,NA,CASSRGTQETQYF,TGTGCCAGCAGCCGCGGGACTCAAGAGACCCAGTACTTC
TRBV10-3,TRBJ1-5,NA,CAISEGDSNQPQHF,TGTGCCATCAGTGAAGGAGATAGCAATCAGCCCCAGCATTTT
TRBV4-3,TRBJ2-7,TRBD2,CASSQDPPASGGTYEQYF,TGCGCCAGCAGCCAAGACCCCCCTGCTAGCGGGGGAACCTACGAGCAGTACTTC
TRBV30,TRBJ2-6,TRBD2,CAWSPIDRGGLGANVLTF,TGTGCCTGGAGCCCTATCGATCGGGGGGGTCTAGGGGCCAACGTCCTGACTTTC